The 21 T cell receptor beta chains below were found in one sample sequenced in a study of cytomegalovirus exposure and HLA in healthy donors (dated by TCRdb to 2016 to 2017). The library relied on the immunoSEQ multiplex PCR assay. For the multiplex PCR, a mixture combining 60 forward primers for TCR Vbeta segments and 13 reverse primers for TCR Jbeta segments was used. The table was pulled from immuneACCESS by TCRdb, which kept in-frame rearrangements only. Such tables lose some clones; where checked, under half of the loss comes from unresolved V genes, and the rest has no known cause. The table for this sample records approximately 100,000 clones. The leading ten clones occupy approximately 15% of the sample. The sample comprised PBMCs. Receptors were obtained from a man in his forties or fifties in good health and CMV-seropositive.

The chain combines TRBV9 with TRBJ1-3, with D unresolved. This CDR3 has 15 amino acids. V was pared by 4 bases and J by 3 bases, with 14 bases between. Germline V gives CDR1 SGDLS, CDR2 YYNGEE. The CDR3 reads CASSSGVYRGNTIYF. The CDR3 DNA is TGTGCCAGCAGCTCAGGTGTCTATCGTGGAAACACCATATATTTT.

V is TRBV30 and J is TRBJ2-7; 9 bases line up with TRBD2. V dropped 3 bases and J dropped 3; count of bases not matched to a gene: 3. In germline, CDR1 is GTSNPN, CDR2 SVGIG (reference sequence). The CDR3 contains 13 residues. CDR3 in DNA: TGTGCCTGGAGGTCTAGCGGGAACTACGAGCAGTACGTC. As protein: CAWRSSGNYEQYV.

Comments on this clone: One end of the junction varies from germline; a read error may be responsible. V gene TRBV27 combines with J gene TRBJ1-5, with D perhaps TRBD1 (5 bases). CDR3 length: 15 residues. Germline V CDR1 and CDR2: MNHEY, SMNVEV (reference sequence). The CDR3 region is CASSVSQGGNQPQHF. As DNA, the CDR3 is TGTGCCAGCAGTGTATCTCAGGGTGGCAATCAGCCCCAGCATTTT.

The rearrangement links TRBV6-1 to TRBJ2-4, with TRBD1 matching over 9 bases. The CDR3 extends over 16 amino acids. The trim removed 4 bases at V and 2 bases at J, leaving 6 bases unmatched. CDR1 MNHNS and CDR2 SASEGT come from the germline V gene. CDR3 region: CASSARQGGTKNIQYF. The CDR3 DNA follows: TGTGCCAGCAGTGCCCGACAGGGGGGGACCAAAAACATTCAGTACTTC.

This rearrangement joins TRBV9 to TRBJ2-1; D may be TRBD2 (6 bases). Trimming took 3 bases from V and 9 from J, leaving 22 bases between them. This CDR3 is 16 amino acids long. Germline V gives CDR1 SGDLS, CDR2 YYNGEE. The CDR3 loop reads CASSAHLVGGEGEQFF. In nucleotides, the CDR3 is TGTGCCAGCAGCGCCCACCTTGTTGGAGGGGAAGGTGAGCAGTTCTTC.

The chain has TRBV30 and TRBJ1-2, with D possibly being TRBD1 (5 bases). This CDR3 is 11 amino acids long. The V gene's germline CDR1 is GTSNPN and CDR2 SVGIG (reference sequence). V was clipped by 2 bases and J by 4 bases, with 5 bases between them. The CDR3 region has the DNA TGTGCCTGGAGTAGGGGCTATGGCTACACCTTC. This gives the protein CAWSRGYGYTF. The full variable domain, its missing parts supplied by reference TRBV30 and TRBJ1-2, is SQTIHQWPATLVQPVGSPLSLECTVEGTSNPNLYWYRQAAGRGLQLLFYSVGIGQISSEVPQNLSASRPQDRQFILSSKKLLLSDSGFYLCAWSRGYGYTFGSGTRLTVV.

This rearrangement joins TRBV27 to TRBJ2-1; no firm D call. The CDR3 loop spans 14 amino acids. The V end was cut by 5 bases, the J end by 5 bases, with 13 bases between. The germline gives CDR1 MNHEY, CDR2 SMNVEV (reference sequence). The CDR3 loop is CASSVSVSNNEQFF. The CDR3 DNA reads as TGTGCCAGCAGTGTCAGCGTCAGCAACAATGAGCAGTTCTTC.

This sequence joins TRBV11-3 and TRBJ1-2, with 9 bases fitting TRBD1. There are 13 residues in the CDR3. CDR1 and CDR2 from the germline V gene are SGHNT and YENEEA. The J segment lost 5 bases and the V segment lost 5 bases, leaving 3 bases of the junction unmatched. The CDR3: CASSPGTGYGYTF. The CDR3 DNA reads as TGTGCCAGCAGCCCGGGGACAGGGTATGGCTACACCTTC.

This sequence joins TRBV15 and TRBJ1-2; TRBD1 might be the D (6 bases). V was clipped by 3 bases and J by 4 bases, with 9 bases between them. CDR1 and CDR2 (germline): LNHNV, YYDKDF (reference sequence). The length of the CDR3 is 13 residues. The CDR3 region is CATSRQGTYGYTF. The CDR3 coding sequence is TGTGCCACCAGCAGGCAGGGGACCTATGGCTACACCTTC. The variable domain in full, with the rest retrieved from reference TRBV15 and TRBJ1-2, is DAMVIQNPRYQVTQFGKPVTLSCSQTLNHNVMYWYQQKSSQAPKLLFHYYDKDFNNEADTPDNFQSRRPNTSFCFLDIRSPGLGDTAMYLCATSRQGTYGYTFGSGTRLTVV.

This chain links TRBV5-1 with TRBJ1-2; TRBD1 agrees at 8 bases. This CDR3 is built from 15 residues. V was clipped by 4 bases and J by 8 bases; unmatched bases: 13. Germline values: CDR1 SGHRS, CDR2 YFSETQ. The CDR3 nucleotides read TGCGCCAGCAGCAGAACCTCAGGGGGCGGGGAGGGCTACACCTTC. It encodes CASSRTSGGGEGYTF.

The chain joins TRBV4-1 to TRBJ2-2; 13 bases line up with TRBD2. V lost 4 bases and J lost 6; bases outside the gene matches: 8. Per the germline V gene, CDR1 is MGHRA and CDR2 is YSYEKL. The CDR3 is 17 amino acids. The CDR3 here is CASSRGGLAGASGELFF. CDR3 DNA: TGCGCCAGCAGCCGAGGAGGACTAGCGGGAGCCTCCGGGGAGCTGTTTTTT.

The CDR3 DNA reads as TGTGCCAGCAGTTACGGTGGGGCGCGGGGCTACACCTTC. Translating gives CASSYGGARGYTF. The chain recombines TRBV6-5 with TRBJ1-2, with TRBD1 as a possible D gene (5 bases). V lost 2 bases and J lost 8, with 12 bases in between. Germline assignment: CDR1 MNHEY and CDR2 SVGAGI. The CDR3 spans 13 residues.

About this clone itself: No conserved phenylalanine or tryptophan ends this CDR3, so it is likely a read error. The DNA is omitted, as the CDR3 cannot be located on it reliably, and the CDR3 follows TCRdb's listing. The gene calls are TRBV6-4 and TRBJ1-1; the D call in the table, TRBD1, was not verified against the DNA. Inclusive of both ends, the CDR3 amounts to 13 amino acids. Germline V gives CDR1 MRHNA, CDR2 SNTAGT. Here the CDR3 reads CASSDSGTGVALV.

The chain combines TRBV27 with TRBJ1-5; 12 nucleotides agree with TRBD1. Germline V gives CDR1 MNHEY, CDR2 SMNVEV (reference sequence). This CDR3 has 16 residues. The trim removed 5 bases at V and 1 base at J, leaving 3 bases unmatched. The CDR3 reads CASSPGQGASNQPQHF. The DNA for the CDR3 is TGTGCCAGCAGTCCGGGACAGGGGGCGAGCAATCAGCCCCAGCATTTT.

This chain links TRBV11-3 with TRBJ1-1; a possible D gene is TRBD1 (5 bases). The V and J ends lost 3 bases and 5 bases respectively, with 16 bases between them. The germline V gene encodes CDR1 SGHNT and CDR2 YENEEA. The CDR3 contains 15 residues. The CDR3 sequence: CASSFRGAPPTEAFF. The CDR3 nucleotides are TGTGCCAGCAGCTTTCGTGGGGCCCCTCCAACTGAAGCTTTCTTT.

The chain uses TRBV4-1 and TRBJ2-7; 9 bases match TRBD2. The CDR3 spans 17 residues. From germline, CDR1 is MGHRA and CDR2 YSYEKL. The J segment lost 7 bases and the V segment lost 4 bases, leaving 17 bases of the junction unmatched. CDR3 nucleotide sequence: TGCGCCAGCAGCCCCCACGTTTCGGCTAGCGGGACCCAGGAGCAGTACTTC. It codes for CASSPHVSASGTQEQYF.

With regard to this clone: Within the sample, other DNA sequences also encode this same CDR3. The chain uses TRBV14 and TRBJ1-3, with 8 bases matching TRBD1. The CDR3 consists of 16 residues. V was clipped by 4 bases and J by 0 bases; unmatched bases: 5. Germline loops: CDR1 SGHDN, CDR2 FVKESK. The CDR3 is CASSPRTGSSGNTIYF. CDR3 DNA: TGTGCCAGCAGCCCACGGACAGGGAGCTCTGGAAACACCATATATTTT.

The genes are TRBV5-1 and TRBJ2-1, with TRBD1 matching over 9 bases. The CDR3 is made up of 18 amino acids. Germline loops: CDR1 SGHRS, CDR2 YFSETQ. Trimming at V came to 0 bases and at J to 0 bases, leaving 7 bases not matched to a gene. The CDR3 nucleotides are TGCGCCAGCAGCTTGGAACCACAGGGGGCCAGCTCCTACAATGAGCAGTTCTTC. Its protein product is CASSLEPQGASSYNEQFF.

The rearrangement joins TRBV10-3 to TRBJ1-2; no definite D call. The germline V and J ends were trimmed by 3 bases and 8 bases, with 22 bases remaining between them. Per germline, CDR1 ENHRY and CDR2 SYGVKD. CDR3 length equals 16 residues. The CDR3 region is CAISDLPRAPGSGYTF. The CDR3 coding sequence is TGTGCCATCAGTGATTTGCCCCGGGCCCCCGGGAGCGGCTACACCTTC.

The CDR3 DNA follows: TGTGCCAGCAGCGTAGCGGGGAGGGCCTACAATGAGCAGTTCTTC. Its translation is CASSVAGRAYNEQFF. V usage is TRBV9 and J usage is TRBJ2-1, with 7 bases that match TRBD2. The CDR3 spans 15 residues. After removal of 0 bases from V and 2 bases from J, the junction contained 2 bases not matched to a gene. Germline V gene data show CDR1 as SGDLS and CDR2 as YYNGEE.

The J gene is TRBJ2-2, the V gene TRBV6-5; D is uncertain. CDR1 is MNHEY and CDR2 is SVGAGI in the germline V gene. The germline V and J ends were trimmed by 4 bases and 5 bases, with 11 bases remaining between them. The CDR3 is 14 amino acids. DNA of the CDR3: TGTGCCAGCAGTTCCCCTGAGGTTACCGGGGAGCTGTTTTTT. It codes for CASSSPEVTGELFF.